Reported below is one T cell receptor beta chain. This clone's antigen is unknown. No base quality values were provided; no much bigger clone lies one nucleotide off. This specimen belongs to a study of Graves' ophthalmopathy and Graves' hyperthyroidism (dated by TCRdb to the late 2010s). Study-wide context: Peripheral blood was collected at initial diagnosis, before any treatment. To tell Graves' ophthalmopathy apart from Graves' hyperthyroidism, and to predict which patients would progress to ophthalmopathy, the study relied on TCR beta repertoire signatures. For independent validation, a separate cohort was made up of 18 hyperthyroidism patients plus 17 patients who later progressed from hyperthyroidism to ophthalmopathy. T-cell repertoires of thyroid tissue and blood were compared in about 6 hyperthyroidism patients. In total, approximately 130 blood samples were TCR-sequenced: around 42 ophthalmopathy, roughly 80 hyperthyroidism and approximately 17 hyperthyroidism-to-ophthalmopathy patients. Following sample collection, hyperthyroidism patients were given methimazole at a starting dose of 30 mg daily, and ophthalmopathy patients were given high-dose intravenous methylprednisolone. To explore V-J signatures that distinguish ophthalmopathy from hyperthyroidism, a discovery set of about a hundred patients was enrolled, made up of 40 to 45 with ophthalmopathy and roughly 57 with stable hyperthyroidism. For training and testing, the 100 or so patients in the discovery cohort were randomly divided in a 7:3 ratio.

CDR1 and CDR2 (SGHRS, YFSETQ) derive from the germline V gene. Here V drops 2 bases and J drops 7 bases, and the junction holds 8 bases not matched to any gene. Counted from cysteine to phenylalanine, this CDR3 has 15 amino acids. Kept here is only the CDR3 DNA, which spans 45 bases and is read in frame from base 1. Ophthalmopathy patients were characterized by moderately to severely active disease, a Clinical Activity Score of at least 3, a NOSPECS grade of at least 4, and a disease duration under 3 months. Patients with other autoimmune diseases, uncontrolled infections, pregnancy or lactation were excluded. Diagnosis was based on clinical symptoms, serum thyroxine, TRAb, thyroid ultrasound and orbital computed tomography. Ficoll-Paque density gradient centrifugation was used to isolate PBMCs from approximately 10 ml of fresh peripheral blood. Total RNA was extracted using Trizol reagent, and RNA quality was checked on an Agilent 2100 Bioanalyzer.

Study-level results and caveats: Ophthalmopathy was separated from stable hyperthyroidism by the 13-signature model with about 88% sensitivity and around 81% specificity in cross-validation and with 80%/75% in the test set. Among expanded thyroid clonotypes with frequency above 0.001, most also showed up in blood, which suggests that blood repertoires may reflect the thyroid immune response. Sample size was not predetermined statistically, and investigators were not blinded to group allocation. In validation, the model predicted ophthalmopathy progression with less than 71% sensitivity and approximately 75% specificity; more than ten predicted patients were CT-confirmed with GO in a median of around 6 months.

For repertoire sequencing, TCR beta CDR3 regions were amplified from RNA transcripts. The first round was an RT-PCR using HTBI primers with the Qiagen OneStep RT-PCR kit, and this first round was followed by a second-round multiplex PCR, then size selection and purification. Libraries were sequenced paired-end with 100 bp reads on an Illumina HiSeq2000. For the original study's pipeline: Reads were processed with SOAPnuke, discarding reads with adapters, uncalled bases, mean Phred below 15, or no exact constant-primer or identifier match. COPE v1.2.5 was used to merge high-quality paired reads. Each unique nucleotide sequence was treated as a clonotype, and MiTCR v1.1 was used to align the clonotypes to the IMGT TRB V, D and J references. The analysis was limited to V-J combinations with a frequency above 0.0001, which together covered 99.2% of the repertoires. A TCR clonal expansion and chaos score per V-J combination was defined as the ratio of F50 clonal expansion to chaos observed in the TCRdist matrix. Welch's t-statistics and random forest were used to reduce the features to 10 to 15 V-J combinations, which were then used as input to a naive Bayes classifier. Thyroid-blood repertoire similarity was quantified with the Morisita-Horn index. TCRdb reran the public reads through fastp at Q25 and MiXCR, keeping productive beta chains. CDR3 protein duplicates are merged, each entry listing the most common genes and DNA. These V and J calls originate from TCRdb's pipeline instead of the authors' own analysis. Across this sample there are approximately 500,000 distinct CDR3 sequences, with approximately 15% seen only once. The top ten constitute 9.8% of the sample.

The source material was blood. This clonotype originated in a woman younger than 45 with Graves' ophthalmopathy. Donor details come from another sample of the same person, matched by shared clones. Here the chain combines TRBV5-1 and TRBJ1-1; TRBD1 matches 10 bases in the middle. The CDR3: CASSFAPGTGDEAFF. The bases read TGCGCCAGCAGCTTTGCCCCCGGGACAGGGGATGAAGCTTTCTTT.